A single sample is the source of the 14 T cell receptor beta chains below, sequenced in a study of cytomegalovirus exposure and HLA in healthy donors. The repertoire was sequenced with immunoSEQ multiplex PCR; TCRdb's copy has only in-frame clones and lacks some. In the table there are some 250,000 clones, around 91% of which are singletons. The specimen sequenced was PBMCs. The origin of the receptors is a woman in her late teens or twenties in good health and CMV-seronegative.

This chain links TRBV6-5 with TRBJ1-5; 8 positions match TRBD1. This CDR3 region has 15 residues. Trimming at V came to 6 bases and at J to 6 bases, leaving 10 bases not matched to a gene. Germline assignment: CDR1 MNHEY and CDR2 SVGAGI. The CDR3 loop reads CASRSTGGPGQPQHF. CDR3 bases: TGTGCCAGCAGGTCTACAGGGGGTCCAGGTCAGCCCCAGCATTTT.

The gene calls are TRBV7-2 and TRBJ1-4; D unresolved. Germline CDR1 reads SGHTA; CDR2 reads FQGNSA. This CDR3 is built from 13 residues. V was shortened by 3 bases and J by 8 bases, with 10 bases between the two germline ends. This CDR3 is CASSFGQAEKLFF. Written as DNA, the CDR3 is TGTGCCAGCAGCTTTGGGCAGGCGGAAAAACTGTTTTTT. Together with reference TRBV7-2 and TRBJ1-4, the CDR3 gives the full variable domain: GAGVSQSPSNKVTEKGKDVELRCDPISGHTALYWYRQSLGQGLEFLIYFQGNSAPDKSGLPSDRFSAERTGGSVSTLTIQRTQQEDSAVYLCASSFGQAEKLFFGSGTQLSVL.

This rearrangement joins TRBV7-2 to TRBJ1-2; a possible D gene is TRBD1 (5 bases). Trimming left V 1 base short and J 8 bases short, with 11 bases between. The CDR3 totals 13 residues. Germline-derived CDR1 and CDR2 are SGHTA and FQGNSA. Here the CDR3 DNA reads TGTGCCAGCAGCTTAGGATTACCAGGGGGCTACACCTTC. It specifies CASSLGLPGGYTF.

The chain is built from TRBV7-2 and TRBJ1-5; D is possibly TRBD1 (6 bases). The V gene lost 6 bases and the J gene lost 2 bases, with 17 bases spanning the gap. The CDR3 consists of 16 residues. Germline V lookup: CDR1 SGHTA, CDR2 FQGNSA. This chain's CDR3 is CASSRKGVGGNQPQHF. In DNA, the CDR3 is TGTGCCAGCAGTAGGAAGGGGGTCGGGGGCAATCAGCCCCAGCATTTT.

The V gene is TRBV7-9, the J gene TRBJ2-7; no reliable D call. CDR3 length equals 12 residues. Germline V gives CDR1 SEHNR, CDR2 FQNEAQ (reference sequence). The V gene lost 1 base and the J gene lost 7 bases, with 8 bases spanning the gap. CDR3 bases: TGTGCCAGCAGCTTAGGGCCCGGGGAGCAGTACTTC. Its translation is CASSLGPGEQYF.

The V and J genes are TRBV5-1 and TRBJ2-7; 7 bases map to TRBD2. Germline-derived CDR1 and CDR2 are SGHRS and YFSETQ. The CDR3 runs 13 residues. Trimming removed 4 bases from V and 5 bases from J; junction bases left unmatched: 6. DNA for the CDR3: TGCGCCAGCAGCCCATACGGGGGGAACGAGCAGTACGTC. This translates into CASSPYGGNEQYV.

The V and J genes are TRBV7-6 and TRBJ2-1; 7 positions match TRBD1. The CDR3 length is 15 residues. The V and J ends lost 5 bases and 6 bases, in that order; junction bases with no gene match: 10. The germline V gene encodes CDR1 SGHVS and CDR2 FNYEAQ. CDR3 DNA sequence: TGTGCCAGCAGCCTATCGAGGGACAGTGCCAATGAGCAGTTCTTC. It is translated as CASSLSRDSANEQFF.

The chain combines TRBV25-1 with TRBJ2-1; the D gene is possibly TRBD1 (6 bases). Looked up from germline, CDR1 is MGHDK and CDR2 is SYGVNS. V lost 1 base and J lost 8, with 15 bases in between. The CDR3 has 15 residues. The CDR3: CASSEFQGPPDEQFF. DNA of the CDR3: TGTGCCAGCAGTGAATTTCAGGGGCCTCCTGATGAGCAGTTCTTC.

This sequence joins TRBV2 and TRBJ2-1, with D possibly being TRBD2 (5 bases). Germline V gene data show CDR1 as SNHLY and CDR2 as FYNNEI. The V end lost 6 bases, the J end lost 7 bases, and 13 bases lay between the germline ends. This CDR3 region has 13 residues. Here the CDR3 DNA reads TGTGCCAGCAGAAGGGAGTCCCCGAATGAGCAGTTCTTC. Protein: CASRRESPNEQFF.

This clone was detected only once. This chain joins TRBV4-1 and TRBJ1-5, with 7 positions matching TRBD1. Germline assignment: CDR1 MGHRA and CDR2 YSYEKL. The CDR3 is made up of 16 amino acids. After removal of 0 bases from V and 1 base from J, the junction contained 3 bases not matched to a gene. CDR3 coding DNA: TGCGCCAGCAGCCAAGAGGAAGGGGGCAGCAATCAGCCCCAGCATTTT. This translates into CASSQEEGGSNQPQHF.

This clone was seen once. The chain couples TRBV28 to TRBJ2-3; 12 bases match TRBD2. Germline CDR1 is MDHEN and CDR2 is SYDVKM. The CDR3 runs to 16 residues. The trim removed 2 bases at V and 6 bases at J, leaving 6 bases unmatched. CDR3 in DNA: TGTGCCAGCAGTTTACCTAGCGGGGGGGCCATTGATACGCAGTATTTT. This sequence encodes CASSLPSGGAIDTQYF.

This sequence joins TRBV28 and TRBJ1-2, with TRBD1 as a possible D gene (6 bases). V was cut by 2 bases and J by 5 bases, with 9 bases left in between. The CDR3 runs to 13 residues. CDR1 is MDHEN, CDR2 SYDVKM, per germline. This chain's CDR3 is CASSLGQPYGYTF. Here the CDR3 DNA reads TGTGCCAGCAGTTTAGGACAGCCTTATGGCTACACCTTC.

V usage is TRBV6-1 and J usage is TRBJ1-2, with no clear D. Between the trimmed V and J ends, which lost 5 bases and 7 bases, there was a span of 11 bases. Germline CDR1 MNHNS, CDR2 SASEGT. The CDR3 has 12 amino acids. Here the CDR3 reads CASSHGNGGYTF. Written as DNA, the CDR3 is TGTGCCAGCAGTCACGGGAACGGTGGCTACACCTTC.

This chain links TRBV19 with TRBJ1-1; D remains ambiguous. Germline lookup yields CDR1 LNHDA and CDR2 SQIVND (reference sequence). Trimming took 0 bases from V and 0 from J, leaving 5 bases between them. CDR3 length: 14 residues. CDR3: CASSIDGLNTEAFF. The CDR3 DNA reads TGTGCCAGTAGTATAGATGGCCTGAACACTGAAGCTTTCTTT.